One and the same sample provided the 20 T cell receptor beta chains below, sequenced in a study of shared clonotypes between healthy human individuals. Only in-frame clones appear in the TCRdb table, and some are missing; sequencing was by immunoSEQ multiplex PCR. The sample has about 2.4 million clones, approximately 92% seen once; the top ten hold over 0.12%. Sequencing input: naive CD4+ T cells sorted from blood. Subset denoted: CD45RA+ positively selected. The receptors were sampled from a man in his late teens or twenties in good health.

This clone showed up just a few times. At the DNA level, this CDR3 is encoded by other sequences in the same sample as well. V is TRBV7-2 and J is TRBJ2-5; the D gene could be TRBD1 or TRBD2 (5 bases each). V was clipped by 1 base and J by 5 bases, with 8 bases between them. CDR3 length: 13 residues. Germline-derived CDR1 and CDR2 are SGHTA and FQGNSA. The CDR3 DNA reads TGTGCCAGCAGCTTAGGGGGGTGGGAGACCCAGTACTTC. This gives the protein CASSLGGWETQYF.

This rearrangement joins TRBV30 to TRBJ1-6; 7 nucleotides agree with TRBD1. Germline assignment: CDR1 GTSNPN and CDR2 SVGIG (reference sequence). CDR3 length: 17 amino acids. With 2 bases clipped from V and 7 bases from J, the junction kept 14 bases outside the gene matches. The CDR3 sequence: CAWSSRWGTESNSPLHF. The CDR3 nucleotides are TGTGCCTGGAGTTCCCGATGGGGGACAGAGTCCAATTCACCCCTCCACTTT. Full variable domain (rest looked up from reference TRBV30 and TRBJ1-6): SQTIHQWPATLVQPVGSPLSLECTVEGTSNPNLYWYRQAAGRGLQLLFYSVGIGQISSEVPQNLSASRPQDRQFILSSKKLLLSDSGFYLCAWSSRWGTESNSPLHFGNGTRLTVT.

Regarding this clone: This same CDR3 is encoded by further DNA sequences in the sample. The V gene is TRBV27, the J gene TRBJ2-2; 9 nucleotides agree with TRBD2. This CDR3 is 15 amino acids long. V was pared by 3 bases and J by 6 bases, with 5 bases of the junction left unmatched. In germline, CDR1 is MNHEY, CDR2 SMNVEV (reference sequence). The CDR3 sequence is CASSLRRGGPGELFF. In nucleotides, the CDR3 is TGTGCCAGCAGTTTGAGGCGGGGGGGCCCCGGGGAGCTGTTTTTT.

This clone has a single count. The chain joins TRBV6-5 to TRBJ2-6; 8 bases fit TRBD2. Unmatched junction bases numbered 7, after V lost 8 bases and J lost 4 bases. The germline CDR1 and CDR2 sequences are MNHEY and SVGAGI. The CDR3 has 15 residues. In DNA form, the CDR3 reads TGTGCCAGCGGCTCGGGGGGGCCCGGGGCCAACGTCCTGACTTTC. Amino acid sequence: CASGSGGPGANVLTF.

This sequence joins TRBV30 and TRBJ1-1; 8 positions match TRBD1. V lost 5 bases and J lost 8; bases outside the gene matches: 1. CDR1 and CDR2 from the germline V gene are GTSNPN and SVGIG (reference sequence). This CDR3 spans 10 amino acids. DNA of the CDR3: TGTGCCTGGGACAGGGGCGAAGCTTTCTTT. The encoded protein is CAWDRGEAFF.

CDR3 sequence (DNA): TGTGCCAGCAGCTTAGTTACGACCGGGGAGCTGTTTTTT. Its translation: CASSLVTTGELFF. The chain is built from TRBV7-9 and TRBJ2-2; D call uncertain. CDR1 is SEHNR and CDR2 is FQNEAQ in the germline V gene (reference sequence). V gave up 1 base and J gave up 5 bases, with 5 bases separating them. This CDR3 has 13 residues.

J is TRBJ1-5 and V is TRBV7-2; D perhaps matches TRBD1 (5 bases). Germline CDR1 is SGHTA and CDR2 is FQGNSA. The CDR3 is 15 amino acids. V lost 2 bases to trimming and J lost 7 bases, with 15 bases between them. CDR3 coding DNA: TGTGCCAGCAGCTTATTCTACTTAGAGGGGCAGCCCCAGCATTTT. Its translation: CASSLFYLEGQPQHF. Looking up the rest from reference TRBV7-2 and TRBJ1-5 gives the full variable domain: GAGVSQSPSNKVTEKGKDVELRCDPISGHTALYWYRQSLGQGLEFLIYFQGNSAPDKSGLPSDRFSAERTGGSVSTLTIQRTQQEDSAVYLCASSLFYLEGQPQHFGDGTRLSIL.

The chain carries TRBV13 and TRBJ2-1; the D is unclear. Germline V gene lookup returns CDR1 PRHDT and CDR2 FYEKMQ (reference sequence). The CDR3 is 18 amino acids. Trimming left V 0 bases short and J 0 bases short, with 15 bases between. CDR3 nucleotides: TGTGCCAGCAGCTTAGGGGTAGGACGCCTAACCTCCTACAATGAGCAGTTCTTC. Residues: CASSLGVGRLTSYNEQFF.

The V and J genes are TRBV7-6 and TRBJ2-7; no firm D call. The CDR3 consists of 13 residues. Trimming shortened V by 3 bases and J by 1 base, and 7 bases separated the two germline ends. Germline CDR1 is SGHVS and CDR2 is FNYEAQ. The CDR3 bases are TGTGCCAGCAGCTTGGCCCATTCCTACGAGCAGTACTTC. Its protein is CASSLAHSYEQYF.

This clone was counted once. The chain uses TRBV7-9 and TRBJ2-3; tentatively, D is TRBD1 or TRBD2 (5 bases each). CDR1 and CDR2 (germline): SEHNR, FQNEAQ (reference sequence). CDR3 length: 17 amino acids. Trimming took 5 bases from V and 2 from J, leaving 20 bases between them. The CDR3 nucleotides are TGTGCCAGCAGCCAAATACTATCGAGGGGTTTCACAGATACGCAGTATTTT. It yields the protein CASSQILSRGFTDTQYF.

On this clone itself: The same CDR3 arises from other DNA sequences in this sample as well. The genes are TRBV6-5 and TRBJ2-1; the match to TRBD2 covers 9 bases. J was trimmed by 4 bases and V by 3 bases; bases with no gene match: 4. The germline gives CDR1 MNHEY, CDR2 SVGAGI. The CDR3 spans 15 residues. The CDR3 reads CASSYASGAYNEQFF. The CDR3 DNA sequence: TGTGCCAGCAGTTATGCTAGCGGGGCTTACAATGAGCAGTTCTTC.

The table lists this clone with a count of one. The chain uses TRBV19 and TRBJ2-7, with D hard to call. The CDR3 spans 12 residues. The V end lost 11 bases, the J end lost 2 bases, and 13 bases lay between the germline ends. CDR1 is LNHDA, CDR2 SQIVND, per germline (reference sequence). CDR3 loop: CALRRAAYEQYF. CDR3 nucleotides: TGTGCCCTCCGACGGGCAGCCTACGAGCAGTACTTC.

The rearrangement joins TRBV7-2 to TRBJ2-2; D not certain. In germline, CDR1 is SGHTA, CDR2 FQGNSA. CDR3 size: 15 residues. V lost 8 bases and J lost 8, with 21 bases in between. The CDR3 region is CASAERPRRGGELFF. The CDR3 DNA reads as TGTGCCAGCGCGGAACGCCCCAGGAGAGGAGGGGAGCTGTTTTTT. The variable domain in full, with the rest retrieved from reference TRBV7-2 and TRBJ2-2, is GAGVSQSPSNKVTEKGKDVELRCDPISGHTALYWYRQSLGQGLEFLIYFQGNSAPDKSGLPSDRFSAERTGGSVSTLTIQRTQQEDSAVYLCASAERPRRGGELFFGEGSRLTVL.

The chain carries TRBV4-1 and TRBJ2-5, with 8 bases aligning to TRBD2. V shed 1 base, J shed 5 bases, and the junction held 6 bases outside the gene matches. Per germline, CDR1 MGHRA and CDR2 YSYEKL. The CDR3 covers 15 residues. Here the CDR3 reads CASSQGTGLGETQYF. DNA for the CDR3: TGCGCCAGCAGCCAAGGGACGGGACTAGGTGAGACCCAGTACTTC.

This chain joins TRBV5-6 and TRBJ2-5, with D maybe TRBD2 (5 bases). The CDR3 runs 14 residues. CDR1 SGHDT and CDR2 YYEEEE come from the germline V gene. The germline V and J ends were trimmed by 4 bases and 1 base, with 11 bases remaining between them. CDR3 coding DNA: TGTGCCAGCAGCCGGACGGACTTCCAAGAGACCCAGTACTTC. It is translated as CASSRTDFQETQYF.

For the CDR3, the DNA is TGTGCCAGCAACGGGCTTGGGACAGGGGAAGAGACCCAGTACTTC. Translating it yields CASNGLGTGEETQYF. The V and J genes are TRBV5-6 and TRBJ2-5, with TRBD1 identical over 10 bases. The junction had 8 bases not matched to a gene; V was cut back by 6 bases and J by 3 bases. Germline CDR1 reads SGHDT; CDR2 reads YYEEEE. The CDR3 has 15 amino acids. The full variable domain, in which reference TRBV5-6 and TRBJ2-5 provide the parts outside the CDR3, is DAGVTQSPTHLIKTRGQQVTLRCSPKSGHDTVSWYQQALGQGPQFIFQYYEEEERQRGNFPDRFSGHQFPNYSSELNVNALLLGDSALYLCASNGLGTGEETQYFGPGTRLLVL.

V and J are TRBV28 and TRBJ1-5; D not resolved. Germline CDR1 and CDR2: MDHEN and SYDVKM. V dropped 8 bases and J dropped 0 bases, with 14 bases sitting between them. The CDR3 totals 15 residues. The CDR3 reads CASDAPTPSNQPQHF. The DNA of the CDR3 is TGTGCCAGCGACGCCCCGACGCCTAGCAATCAGCCCCAGCATTTT.

The chain carries TRBV5-4 and TRBJ2-1; TRBD1 might be the D (6 bases). The CDR3 length is 15 residues. The germline gives CDR1 SGHNT, CDR2 YYREEE (reference sequence). Trimming pared 4 bases from V and 0 bases from J, leaving 11 bases between. The CDR3 spells CASSLDSRSYNEQFF. CDR3 DNA: TGTGCCAGCAGCCTGGACAGCCGCTCCTACAATGAGCAGTTCTTC.

The J gene is TRBJ1-6, the V gene TRBV28, with unresolved D. The V gene lost 3 bases and the J gene lost 9 bases, with 12 bases spanning the gap. This CDR3 is 14 amino acids long. Looked up from germline, CDR1 is MDHEN and CDR2 is SYDVKM. CDR3 region: CASSLGGGSSPLHF. DNA for the CDR3: TGTGCCAGCAGTTTGGGTGGCGGGTCTTCACCCCTCCACTTT.

The rearrangement links TRBV18 to TRBJ2-5, with a possible D match to TRBD1 (5 bases). From germline, CDR1 is KGHSH and CDR2 LQKENI. V was cut by 4 bases and J by 4 bases, with 10 bases left in between. The CDR3 covers 13 residues. CDR3 bases: TGTGCCAGCTCACTGACAGTCGGAGAGACCCAGTACTTC. Translated: CASSLTVGETQYF.